This TCR beta chain was identified in a study of control samples from healthy donors and cancer patients (dated by TCRdb to between 2020 and 2021). The library was prepared using the immunoSEQ multiplex PCR assay. As stored in TCRdb, this immuneACCESS dataset retains in-frame rearrangements with V and J assigned. A fraction of the clones does not appear; measured against another copy, unresolved V genes explain less than half of the discrepancy, and the remainder lacks a known reason. Here the sample has about 170,000 clones; 80% to 95% occur a single time. Clones ranked in the top ten supply approximately 4% of the sample. Turning to this clone: The clone's antigen remains unknown. The record has no base qualities; no much larger clone is one base away.

Source material: blood. This TCR was sampled from a woman aged 55-69 years in good health.

The CDR3 protein is CASSVGASGGGAQETQYF. The base sequence is TGTGCCAGCAGCGTAGGAGCTAGCGGGGGAGGGGCCCAAGAGACCCAGTACTTC. The rearranged segments are TRBV9 and TRBJ2-5, and TRBD2 aligns with 10 junction nucleotides. From its cysteine to its phenylalanine, the CDR3 spans 18 amino acids. Left in the record is the CDR3 DNA by itself, 54 bases read in frame from the first base. CDR1 is given as SGDLS and CDR2 as YYNGEE, both from the germline V gene. Germline trimming: 0 bases from V, 1 base from J; junction bases outside gene matches: 9.